This is a list of T cell receptor beta chains from one sample in a study of beta chain features in type 1 diabetes. Only in-frame clones appear in the TCRdb table, and some are missing; sequencing was by immunoSEQ multiplex PCR. The repertoire holds around 250,000 clones, with 14% as singletons. Sample: naive CD4+ T cells from blood. These receptor sequences come from a man aged 25-45 years with type 1 diabetes. The CDR3 runs from the conserved cysteine through the conserved F or W. A D gene is named only where the DNA matches it firmly. Not every row has a clone size; where given, it reads once, few, many or a size class.

j_gene: TRBJ1-1; d_gene: TRBD1; len: 16; abundance: few; v_gene: TRBV5-1; CDR3aa: CASSLDGQGAHTEAFF; CDR3nt: TGCGCCAGCAGCTTGGATGGACAGGGGGCTCACACTGAAGCTTTCTTT
j_gene: TRBJ2-7; d_gene: TRBD2; len: 17; abundance: few; v_gene: TRBV7-6; CDR3aa: CASSPGTSGRADYEQYF; CDR3nt: TGTGCCAGCAGCCCAGGGACTAGCGGGAGGGCTGACTACGAGCAGTACTTC
j_gene: TRBJ2-7; d_gene: TRBD2; len: 15; abundance: few; v_gene: TRBV18; CDR3aa: CASSPPSGTPYEQYF; CDR3nt: TGTGCCAGCTCACCACCTAGCGGGACACCCTACGAGCAGTACTTC
j_gene: TRBJ2-1; d_gene: TRBD2; len: 18; abundance: few; v_gene: TRBV7-2; CDR3aa: CASSSGGLAGSSYNEQFF; CDR3nt: TGTGCCAGCAGTTCCGGAGGACTAGCGGGAAGCTCCTACAATGAGCAGTTCTTC
j_gene: TRBJ2-7; d_gene: NA; len: 14; abundance: NA; v_gene: TRBV5-4; CDR3aa: CASSLDGGTYEQYF; CDR3nt: TGTGCCAGCAGCTTGGACGGGGGTACTTACGAGCAGTACTTC
j_gene: TRBJ2-5; d_gene: NA; len: 14; abundance: NA; v_gene: TRBV18; CDR3aa: CASSPRGVVETQYF; CDR3nt: TGTGCCAGCTCACCACGGGGCGTCGTGGAGACCCAGTACTTC
j_gene: TRBJ2-7; d_gene: NA; len: 14; abundance: NA; v_gene: TRBV28; CDR3aa: CASSLQAVSYEQYF; CDR3nt: TGTGCCAGCAGTCTACAGGCGGTATCCTACGAGCAGTACTTC
j_gene: TRBJ2-5; d_gene: NA; len: 15; abundance: NA; v_gene: TRBV27; CDR3aa: CAKNMGLPAGETQYF; CDR3nt: TGTGCCAAAAATATGGGACTGCCGGCGGGGGAGACCCAGTACTTC
j_gene: TRBJ1-1; d_gene: NA; len: 13; abundance: few; v_gene: TRBV28; CDR3aa: CASSLGGHTEAFF; CDR3nt: TGTGCCAGCAGTTTGGGGGGACACACTGAAGCTTTCTTT
j_gene: TRBJ2-1; d_gene: TRBD2; len: 15; abundance: NA; v_gene: TRBV29-1; CDR3aa: CSVEGLAGARNEQFF; CDR3nt: TGCAGCGTTGAGGGACTAGCGGGAGCCCGCAATGAGCAGTTCTTC
j_gene: TRBJ2-1; d_gene: TRBD2; len: 14; abundance: NA; v_gene: TRBV19; CDR3aa: CATGDGRGGNEQFF; CDR3nt: TGTGCCACCGGAGACGGGCGCGGGGGGAATGAGCAGTTCTTC
j_gene: TRBJ1-1; d_gene: NA; len: 10; abundance: NA; v_gene: TRBV28; CDR3aa: CASSSGKAFF; CDR3nt: TGTGCCAGCAGTTCGGGAAAAGCTTTCTTT
j_gene: TRBJ2-1; d_gene: NA; len: 14; abundance: few; v_gene: TRBV7-9; CDR3aa: CASSSLVSYNEQFF; CDR3nt: TGTGCCAGCAGCTCTCTCGTCTCGTACAATGAGCAGTTCTTC
j_gene: TRBJ2-1; d_gene: NA; len: 15; abundance: NA; v_gene: TRBV19; CDR3aa: CASSMTSVTYNEQFF; CDR3nt: TGTGCCAGTAGTATGACCAGCGTAACCTACAATGAGCAGTTCTTC
j_gene: TRBJ2-3; d_gene: NA; len: 14; abundance: few; v_gene: TRBV9; CDR3aa: CASSARTGADTQYF; CDR3nt: TGTGCCAGCAGCGCCCGGACGGGAGCAGATACGCAGTATTTT
j_gene: TRBJ1-1; d_gene: NA; len: 14; abundance: few; v_gene: TRBV10-3; CDR3aa: CAIRMDRLNTEAFF; CDR3nt: TGTGCCATCAGGATGGACAGATTGAACACTGAAGCTTTCTTT
j_gene: TRBJ2-3; d_gene: NA; len: 16; abundance: NA; v_gene: TRBV5-1; CDR3aa: CASSLGNGESSDTQYF; CDR3nt: TGCGCCAGCAGCTTGGGGAATGGGGAGAGTTCAGATACGCAGTATTTT
j_gene: TRBJ2-1; d_gene: TRBD2; len: 15; abundance: NA; v_gene: TRBV6-1; CDR3aa: CATRSTSWSYNEQFF; CDR3nt: TGTGCCACCAGGTCGACTAGCTGGTCCTACAATGAGCAGTTCTTC
j_gene: TRBJ2-7; d_gene: NA; len: 12; abundance: few; v_gene: TRBV10-3; CDR3aa: CAISRPSGEQYF; CDR3nt: TGTGCCATCAGTCGTCCATCGGGGGAGCAGTACTTC